This is a list of T cell receptor beta chains from one sample in a study of blood T cell repertoires in COVID-19. The protocol was immunoSEQ multiplex PCR, while the TCRdb copy is restricted to in-frame clones and leaves out a portion. Seen here are more than 200,000 clones, about 86% observed once, and the top ten hold roughly a tenth. The material sequenced was peripheral blood. Source of these receptors: a woman aged 45-65 years with COVID-19, enrolled during active disease. Each CDR3 is given with its conserved first and last residue. A D gene is named only where the DNA matches it firmly. Expanded clones are given a class, and other clones once, few, many or no size at all.

TRBV5-1	TRBD2	TRBJ2-5	.	CASSPRTSGGAETQYF	TGCGCCAGCAGCCCGAGGACTAGCGGGGGGGCAGAGACCCAGTACTTC
TRBV5-1	.	TRBJ1-2	.	CASSPGGAVFNYGYTF	TGCGCCAGCAGCCCGGGGGGTGCGGTCTTTAACTATGGCTACACCTTC
TRBV9	TRBD2	TRBJ2-3	.	CASSPRTSGFTDTQYF	TGTGCCAGCAGCCCACGGACTAGCGGCTTCACAGATACGCAGTATTTT
TRBV4-1	.	TRBJ1-1	.	CASSQGLAEAFF	TGCGCCAGCAGTCAAGGGCTGGCCGAAGCTTTCTTT
TRBV18	.	TRBJ2-5	once	CASSASRAGSVETQYF	TGTGCCAGCTCAGCATCAAGGGCGGGGAGTGTGGAGACCCAGTACTTC
TRBV6-2/TRBV6-3	.	TRBJ1-2	few	CASSPLQGSGYTF	TGTGCCAGCAGCCCCTTACAGGGTTCAGGCTACACCTTC
TRBV5-1	.	TRBJ2-2	few	CASRLIMDTGELFF	TGCGCCAGCAGACTTATAATGGACACCGGGGAGCTGTTTTTT
TRBV7-9	TRBD1	TRBJ2-3	.	CASSSLGGQGFTDTQYF	TGTGCCAGCAGCTCCCTAGGGGGACAGGGATTCACAGATACGCAGTATTTT
TRBV29-1	TRBD1	TRBJ1-2	.	CSVLTGGNYGYTF	TGCAGCGTCCTGACAGGGGGAAATTATGGCTACACCTTC
TRBV7-2	TRBD2	TRBJ2-3	once	CASSSHSGGAADTQYF	TGTGCCAGCAGCTCGCATAGCGGGGGGGCCGCAGATACGCAGTATTTT
TRBV28	TRBD1	TRBJ1-2	.	CASRYRGTNYGYTF	TGTGCCAGCAGATACAGGGGAACAAACTATGGCTACACCTTC
TRBV30	.	TRBJ2-5	few	CAWSVGGGRETQYF	TGTGCCTGGAGTGTAGGAGGGGGCAGAGAGACCCAGTACTTC
TRBV6-5	.	TRBJ1-1	few	CATLARAYMNTEAFF	TGTGCCACCCTCGCCAGGGCCTACATGAACACTGAAGCTTTCTTT
TRBV10-3	TRBD2	TRBJ2-5	few	CAIATSDQETQYF	TGTGCCATCGCGACTAGCGACCAAGAGACCCAGTACTTC
TRBV6-6	TRBD1	TRBJ1-2	.	CASSYTSQGAYGYTF	TGTGCCAGCAGTTACACTTCACAGGGGGCCTATGGCTACACCTTC